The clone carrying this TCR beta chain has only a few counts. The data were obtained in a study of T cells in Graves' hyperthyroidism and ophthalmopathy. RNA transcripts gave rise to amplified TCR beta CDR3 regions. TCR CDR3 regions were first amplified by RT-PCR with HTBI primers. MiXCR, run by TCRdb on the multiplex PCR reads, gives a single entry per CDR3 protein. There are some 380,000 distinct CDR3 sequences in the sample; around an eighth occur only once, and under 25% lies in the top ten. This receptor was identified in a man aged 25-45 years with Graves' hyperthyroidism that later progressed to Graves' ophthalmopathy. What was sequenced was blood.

CDR3 sequence: CASSLGDSGPYEQYF. Here the CDR3 DNA reads TGTGCCAGCAGCTTAGGGGATAGCGGACCCTACGAGCAGTACTTC. The genes are TRBV7-9 and TRBJ2-7, with D possibly TRBD2 on 6 matching bases. The CDR3 has 15 residues. Deletions cut 1 base from V and 2 bases from J, with 12 bases between. Per the germline V gene, CDR1 is SEHNR and CDR2 is FQNEAQ (reference sequence).